This passage covers 3 T cell receptor beta chains from one sample sequenced in a study of cytomegalovirus exposure and HLA in healthy donors. 60 Vbeta and 13 Jbeta primers were used in PCR. Measured with immunoSEQ multiplex PCR; TCRdb has only the in-frame clones, and not every one. The sample lists about 120,000 clones, roughly 80% occurring once. Specimen: PBMCs. The receptors were gathered from a female donor in good health and CMV-seropositive.

The V gene is TRBV6-5, the J gene TRBJ1-3; possibly TRBD1 for D (6 bases). Looked up from germline, CDR1 is MNHEY and CDR2 is SVGAGI. Trimming removed 0 bases from V and 4 bases from J, with 13 bases in between. The CDR3 spans 16 residues. In DNA, the CDR3 is TGTGCCAGCAGTTACTCGAAACAGGGAAGAGGAAACACCATATATTTT. This encodes CASSYSKQGRGNTIYF.

CDR3 DNA: TGTGCCAGCAGTCTCGGACTAAGGGCTGAAGCTTTCTTT. Translation gives CASSLGLRAEAFF. The J gene is TRBJ1-1, the V gene TRBV6-5; D uncertain. V lost 5 bases and J lost 6, with 13 bases in between. Germline V gene data show CDR1 as MNHEY and CDR2 as SVGAGI. The CDR3 totals 13 residues.

This clone was observed a handful of times. V gene TRBV4-1 combines with J gene TRBJ1-1; no firm D call. Germline V lookup: CDR1 MGHRA, CDR2 YSYEKL. Trimming removed 3 bases at V and 11 bases at J, with 22 bases between. The CDR3 is made up of 15 amino acids. The CDR3 loop is CASSHYSGSPISAFF. The CDR3 DNA sequence: TGCGCCAGCAGCCATTACTCCGGGAGCCCTATCTCGGCTTTCTTT.